The entry that follows covers one TCR beta chain sequence. Here immunoSEQ multiplex PCR was the method, and the copy in TCRdb shows in-frame clones only, minus some. The data show 300,000 to 400,000 clones, 88% seen once. This record comes from a study of blood T cell repertoires in COVID-19. V was clipped by 3 bases and J by 3 bases; unmatched bases: 3. The CDR3 is made up of 14 amino acids. Germline values: CDR1 LGHNA, CDR2 YSLEER. Material for sequencing was peripheral blood. The receptor was derived from a woman between 25 and 40 years old with COVID-19, enrolled during active disease. This rearrangement joins TRBV4-3 to TRBJ2-3; 7 bases line up with TRBD2. The CDR3 reads CASSHLGGTDTQYF. In DNA, the CDR3 is TGCGCCAGCAGCCATCTGGGAGGGACAGATACGCAGTATTTT.